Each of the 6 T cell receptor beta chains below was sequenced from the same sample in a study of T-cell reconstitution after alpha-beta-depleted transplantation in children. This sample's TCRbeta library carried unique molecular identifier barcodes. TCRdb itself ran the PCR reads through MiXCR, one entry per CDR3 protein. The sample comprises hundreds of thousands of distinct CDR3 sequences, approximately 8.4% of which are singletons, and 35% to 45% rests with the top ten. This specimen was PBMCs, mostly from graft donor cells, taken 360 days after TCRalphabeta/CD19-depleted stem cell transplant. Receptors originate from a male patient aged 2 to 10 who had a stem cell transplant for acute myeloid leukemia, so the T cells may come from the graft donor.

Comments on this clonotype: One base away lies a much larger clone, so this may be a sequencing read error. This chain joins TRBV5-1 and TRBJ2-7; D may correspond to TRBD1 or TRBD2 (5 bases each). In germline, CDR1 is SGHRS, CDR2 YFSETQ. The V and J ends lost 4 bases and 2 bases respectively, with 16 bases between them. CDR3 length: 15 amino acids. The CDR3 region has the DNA TGCGCCAGCAGCCCGTTTTCCAGAGGGGCCTACGAGCAGTACTTC. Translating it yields CASSPFSRGAYEQYF.

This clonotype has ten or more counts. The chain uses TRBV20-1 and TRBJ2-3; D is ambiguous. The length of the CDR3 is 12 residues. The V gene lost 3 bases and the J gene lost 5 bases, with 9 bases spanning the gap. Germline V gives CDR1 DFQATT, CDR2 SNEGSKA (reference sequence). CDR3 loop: CSARDPGDTQYF. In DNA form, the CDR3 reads TGCAGTGCTAGGGACCCAGGAGATACGCAGTATTTT.

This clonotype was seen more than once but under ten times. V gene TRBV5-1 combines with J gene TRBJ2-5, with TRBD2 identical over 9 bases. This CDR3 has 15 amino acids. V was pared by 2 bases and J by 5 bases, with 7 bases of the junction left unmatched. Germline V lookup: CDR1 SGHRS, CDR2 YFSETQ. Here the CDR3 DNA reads TGCGCCAGCAGCTTTCTGACTAGCGGAACGGAGACCCAGTACTTC. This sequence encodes CASSFLTSGTETQYF.

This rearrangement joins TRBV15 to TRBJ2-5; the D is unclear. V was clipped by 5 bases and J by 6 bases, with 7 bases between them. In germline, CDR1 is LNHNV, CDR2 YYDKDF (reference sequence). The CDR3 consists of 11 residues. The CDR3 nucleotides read TGTGCCACCAGCCCGTGGAAGACCCAGTACTTC. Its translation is CATSPWKTQYF.

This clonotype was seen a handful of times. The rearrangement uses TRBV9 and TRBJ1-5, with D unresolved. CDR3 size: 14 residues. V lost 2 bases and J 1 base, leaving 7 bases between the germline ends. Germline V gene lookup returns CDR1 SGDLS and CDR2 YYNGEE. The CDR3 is CASSVDMSNQPQHF. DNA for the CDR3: TGTGCCAGCAGCGTTGACATGAGCAATCAGCCCCAGCATTTT.

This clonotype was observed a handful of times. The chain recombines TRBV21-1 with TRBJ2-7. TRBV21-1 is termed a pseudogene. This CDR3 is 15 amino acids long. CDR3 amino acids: CASSKGEWQSYEQYV. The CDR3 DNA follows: TGTGCCAGCAGCAAAGGGGAATGGCAATCCTACGAGCAGTACGTC.